This T cell receptor beta chain stems from a study of cytomegalovirus exposure and HLA in healthy donors. In this sample, this clone turned up a few times. Antigen: not known. Whole-study findings and limits: Presence/absence analyses rested on an assumption that sequencing depth was roughly uniform across donors. In vitro testing confirmed three CMV-associated chains as specific for CMV antigens.

Use of 60 Vbeta and 13 Jbeta primers characterized the PCR. Produced via immunoSEQ multiplex PCR; TCRdb's table is partial and in-frame only. The data hold about 200,000 clones, with roughly 80% observed a single time. Trimming took 3 bases from V and 4 from J; bases not matched to a gene: 1. From germline, CDR1 is MNHNS and CDR2 SASEGT. This CDR3 spans 14 amino acids. V and J are TRBV6-1 and TRBJ2-2; 8 bases are shared with TRBD2. This receptor was identified in a male donor in good health and CMV-seronegative. The sample was PBMCs. The CDR3 nucleotides are TGTGCCAGCAGTGACGGGAGGGCCACCGGGGAGCTGTTTTTT. Residues: CASSDGRATGELFF.